This TCR beta chain stems from a study of read filtering for tumor transcriptome and immune sequencing. Study summary: Mean patient age was roughly 72 years, range roughly 40 to 85; roughly 18 male, more than 11 female. Whole-transcriptome libraries were prepared after DNase treatment. RNA-seq yielded only about 75 to 1,300 TCR reads, IR-seq about 4.05 to 11 million.

The study, taken as a whole, reports: About 82% of IR-seq clonotypes had a single read, yet these held 3.5% to 4.5% of reads.

Molecular barcoded adaptors covering alpha/delta and beta/gamma chains were used on approximately 400 ng RNA. TCRdb ran MiXCR on the reads and lists one entry per CDR3 protein. The table records about 47,000 distinct CDR3 sequences, about 12% of them present only once. V lost 5 bases and J 7 bases, leaving 8 bases between the germline ends. The CDR3 has 11 residues. The germline V gene encodes CDR1 DFQATT and CDR2 SNEGSKA (reference sequence). Worth noting for this clonotype: Its specificity is unknown.

The sequencing sample was made of a population of CD138-negative cells sorted from bone marrow. V and J are TRBV20-1 and TRBJ1-4, with TRBD1 as a possible D gene (5 bases). This sequence originates from a donor over 35 with multiple myeloma. The CDR3 DNA follows: TGCAGTGCTCGGCAGGGTGAAAAACTGTTTTTT. Its protein is CSARQGEKLFF.